Following are 4 T cell receptor beta chains from one sample sequenced in a study of CD8+ T cells in alopecia areata. The authors extracted RNA and reverse transcribed it into cDNA as the sequencing template. Profiled with immunoSEQ multiplex PCR; TCRdb holds only in-frame clones, not every one. The data hold over 200,000 clones, with about 53% observed a single time. Sample: CD4+ T cells sorted from blood, taken at week 0. Receptor source: a human donor with alopecia areata.

The chain uses TRBV2 and TRBJ1-2; perhaps TRBD1 as D (5 bases). This CDR3 has 14 residues. V dropped 7 bases and J dropped 5 bases, with 17 bases sitting between them. Per the germline V gene, CDR1 is SNHLY and CDR2 is FYNNEI. The CDR3 spells CASTLSGTKYGYTF. The CDR3 nucleotides read TGTGCCAGCACTCTTTCCGGGACCAAATATGGCTACACCTTC. Full variable domain (missing parts from reference TRBV2 and TRBJ1-2): EPEVTQTPSHQVTQMGQEVILRCVPISNHLYFYWYRQILGQKVEFLVSFYNNEISEKSEIFDDQFSVERPDGSNFTLKIRSTKLEDSAMYFCASTLSGTKYGYTFGSGTRLTVV.

The chain couples TRBV27 to TRBJ2-7, with a tentative D call TRBD2 (6 bases). V lost 6 bases to trimming and J lost 7 bases, with 22 bases between them. This CDR3 has 15 residues. The germline CDR1 and CDR2 sequences are MNHEY and SMNVEV (reference sequence). The CDR3 spells CASRSFRRGSMEQYF. The CDR3 DNA sequence: TGTGCCAGCAGATCCTTTAGGCGGGGTTCCATGGAGCAGTACTTC.

The genes are TRBV7-9 and TRBJ2-2, with 11 bases fitting TRBD2. Germline V gives CDR1 SEHNR, CDR2 FQNEAQ (reference sequence). V lost 5 bases and J lost 6; bases outside the gene matches: 8. This CDR3 is 16 amino acids long. The CDR3 DNA sequence: TGTGCCAGCAGCCCTACACTAGCGGGGGTTGCCGGGGAGCTGTTTTTT. Its translation: CASSPTLAGVAGELFF.

This chain links TRBV19 with TRBJ1-5; D uncertain. CDR3 length: 15 residues. Trimming took off 7 bases at V and 0 bases at J, with 13 bases between the two ends. Germline-derived CDR1 and CDR2 are LNHDA and SQIVND (reference sequence). CDR3 bases: TGTGCCAGTATTGCGGACGGGTATAGCAATCAGCCCCAGCATTTT. Its translation is CASIADGYSNQPQHF.